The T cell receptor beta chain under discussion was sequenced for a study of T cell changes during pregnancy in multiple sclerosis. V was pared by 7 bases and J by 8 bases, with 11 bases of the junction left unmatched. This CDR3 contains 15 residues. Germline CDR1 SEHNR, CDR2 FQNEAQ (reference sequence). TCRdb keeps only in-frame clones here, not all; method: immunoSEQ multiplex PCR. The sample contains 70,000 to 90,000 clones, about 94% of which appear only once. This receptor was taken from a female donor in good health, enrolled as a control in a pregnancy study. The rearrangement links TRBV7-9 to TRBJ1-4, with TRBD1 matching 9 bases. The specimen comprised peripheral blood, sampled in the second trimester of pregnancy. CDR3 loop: CASNKIQGAREKLFF. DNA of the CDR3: TGTGCCAGCAACAAGATACAGGGGGCGCGGGAAAAACTGTTTTTT.